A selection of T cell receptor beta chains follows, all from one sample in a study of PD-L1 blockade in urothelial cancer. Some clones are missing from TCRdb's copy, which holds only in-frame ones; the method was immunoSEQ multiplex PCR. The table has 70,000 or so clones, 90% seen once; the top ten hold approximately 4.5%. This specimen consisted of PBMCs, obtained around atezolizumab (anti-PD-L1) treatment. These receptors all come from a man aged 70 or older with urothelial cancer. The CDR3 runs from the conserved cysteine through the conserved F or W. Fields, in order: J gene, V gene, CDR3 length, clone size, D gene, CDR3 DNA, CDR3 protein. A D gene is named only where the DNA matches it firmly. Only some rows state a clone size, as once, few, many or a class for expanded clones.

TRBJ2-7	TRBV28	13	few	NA	TGTGCCAGCATCCCCCCGGGAACCTACGAGCAGTACTTC	CASIPPGTYEQYF
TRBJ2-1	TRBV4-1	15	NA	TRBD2	TGCGCCAGCAGCCAAACTAGCGGACCATACAATGAGCAGTTCTTC	CASSQTSGPYNEQFF
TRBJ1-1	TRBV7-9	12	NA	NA	TGTGCCAGCAGCTTAGTGTTCGCTGAAGCTTTCTTT	CASSLVFAEAFF
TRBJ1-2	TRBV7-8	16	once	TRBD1	TGTGCCAGCAGCTTAGCGAGCCCACAGGGGAACTATGGCTACACCTTC	CASSLASPQGNYGYTF
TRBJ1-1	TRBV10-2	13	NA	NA	TGCGCCAGCAGGGTACACCAGAACACTGAAGCTTTCTTT	CASRVHQNTEAFF
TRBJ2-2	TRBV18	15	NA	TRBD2	TGTGCCAGCTCACCACAATTTAGCGGGACGGGGGAGCTGTTTTTT	CASSPQFSGTGELFF
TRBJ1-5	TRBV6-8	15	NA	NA	TGTGCCAGCCTATACAACCGGGAGCATCCTCAGCCCCAGCATTTT	CASLYNREHPQPQHF
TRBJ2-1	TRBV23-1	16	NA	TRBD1	TGCGCCAGCAGTCAAAGGTGTGGGACAGCTTACAATGAGCAGTTCTTC	CASSQRCGTAYNEQFF
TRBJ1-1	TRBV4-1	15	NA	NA	TGCGCCAGCAGCCAACACCTGACAGGTCCGCCTGAAGCTTTCTTT	CASSQHLTGPPEAFF
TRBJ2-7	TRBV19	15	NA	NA	TGTGCCAGTAGTCTGACCATGACACCGTCCTACGAGCAGTACTTC	CASSLTMTPSYEQYF
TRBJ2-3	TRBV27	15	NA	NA	TGTGCCAGCAGCAGAAAGGTTACTAGCACCGATACGCAGTATTTT	CASSRKVTSTDTQYF
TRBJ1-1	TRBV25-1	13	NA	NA	TGTGCCAGCAGTGCGGAGGGAGCCCTTTCTGCTTTCTTT	CASSAEGALSAFF
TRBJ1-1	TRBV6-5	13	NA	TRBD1	TGTGCCAGCAGTCGTCCAGGGGGCACTGAAGCTTTCTTT	CASSRPGGTEAFF
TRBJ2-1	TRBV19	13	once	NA	TGTGCCAGTAGTATAGGTAATTCTAATGAGCAGTTCTTC	CASSIGNSNEQFF
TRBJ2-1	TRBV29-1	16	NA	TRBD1	TGCAGCGGGGGGGTGGTTCGGACAGGGGTGCACAATGAGCAGTTCTTC	CSGGVVRTGVHNEQFF
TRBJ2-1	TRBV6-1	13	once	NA	TGTGCCTCCCGGTTTGGAGGGTACAATGAGCAGTTCTTC	CASRFGGYNEQFF
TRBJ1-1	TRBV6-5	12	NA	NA	TGTGCCACCCTCTTACCCCCCAACCGGGCTTTCTTT	CATLLPPNRAFF
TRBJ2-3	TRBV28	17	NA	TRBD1	TGTGCCAGCAGAAAGAAGGAGTGGGACAGGGCGGGGGATACGCAGTATTTT	CASRKKEWDRAGDTQYF
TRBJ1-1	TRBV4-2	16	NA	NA	TGTGCCAGCAGCCAAGATATAGAGAGTTTGAACACTGAAGCTTTCTTT	CASSQDIESLNTEAFF
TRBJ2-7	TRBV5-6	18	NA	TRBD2	TGTGCCAGCAGCTTGGGACTAGCGGGAGGGCCCCTGGCTTACGAGCAGTACTTC	CASSLGLAGGPLAYEQYF
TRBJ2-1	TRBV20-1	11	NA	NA	TGCAGTGCTCCACTAAATAATGAGCAGTTCTTC	CSAPLNNEQFF
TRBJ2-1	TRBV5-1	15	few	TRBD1	TGCGCCAGCATTCCAGGGACAGGGGTTCGCAATGAGCAGTTCTTC	CASIPGTGVRNEQFF
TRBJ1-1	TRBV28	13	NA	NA	TGTGTCACAGAAGACAGAGACAACACTGAAGCTTTCTTT	CVTEDRDNTEAFF
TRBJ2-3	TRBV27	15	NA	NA	TGTGCCAGCAGTTCCCCCGCGGGGAGCACAGATACGCAGTATTTT	CASSSPAGSTDTQYF
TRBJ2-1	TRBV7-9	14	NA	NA	TGTGCCAGCAGCTTACCAACTAGCTACAATGAGCAGTTCTTC	CASSLPTSYNEQFF
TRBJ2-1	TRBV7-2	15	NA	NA	TGTGCCAGCAGCCCGTCCAGGGGCTCCTACAATGAGCAGTTCTTC	CASSPSRGSYNEQFF
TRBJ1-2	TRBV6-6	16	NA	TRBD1	TGTGCCAGCAGTTACTCGGGACAGGGATCTTCCTATGGCTACACCTTC	CASSYSGQGSSYGYTF
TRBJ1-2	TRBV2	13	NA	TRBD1	TGTGCCGTTTCCGGGACAGGGGGCGGGGGCTACACCTTC	CAVSGTGGGGYTF
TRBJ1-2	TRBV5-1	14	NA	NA	TGCGCCAGCAGCGCCACTTCCTCCTCATATGGCTACACCTTC	CASSATSSSYGYTF
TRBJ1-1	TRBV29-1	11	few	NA	TGCAGCGTTGGTGGCGACAGAGAAGCTTTCTTT	CSVGGDREAFF
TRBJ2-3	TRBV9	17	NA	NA	TGTGCCAGCAGCCCCCCGGCGGGGAAAGACCCCACAGATACGCAGTATTTT	CASSPPAGKDPTDTQYF
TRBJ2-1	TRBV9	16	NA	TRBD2	TGTGCCAGCAGCGTAGGGACTAGCTTTTCCTACAATGAGCAGTTCTTC	CASSVGTSFSYNEQFF
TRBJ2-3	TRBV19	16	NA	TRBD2	TGTGCCAGTAGTTCTGGATTGACTAGCGACACAGATACGCAGTATTTT	CASSSGLTSDTDTQYF
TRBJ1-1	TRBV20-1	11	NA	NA	TGCAGTGCTAGTAGGAGCACTGAAGCTTTCTTT	CSASRSTEAFF